These 24 T cell receptor beta chains were sequenced from one sample in a study of Ad26.COV2.S vaccination and SARS-CoV-2 variants. Treatment: some 20 received Ad26.COV2.S at low or high dose, single or two shots; roughly 5 received placebo; per-sample allocation not given. Vaccine and placebo recipients were sampled on day 63 after the first injection. TCRdb keeps only in-frame clones here, not all; method: immunoSEQ multiplex PCR. The sample has roughly 700,000 clones, around 90% seen once. The sequences come from peripheral blood, collected in a trial of Ad26.COV2.S vaccine versus placebo. The source is a person aged 18-65 years who received the Ad26.COV2.S COVID-19 vaccine or a placebo.

The genes are TRBV5-6 and TRBJ2-2; 11 nucleotides match TRBD2. Germline V gene lookup returns CDR1 SGHDT and CDR2 YYEEEE. Germline trimming cut 5 bases from V and 5 bases from J; bases unmatched to any gene: 2. The CDR3 length is 14 residues. The CDR3 DNA reads as TGTGCCAGCAGTTGGACTAGCGGGACCGGGGAGCTGTTTTTT. Protein sequence: CASSWTSGTGELFF. Based on the CDR3 plus reference TRBV5-6 and TRBJ2-2, the full variable domain is DAGVTQSPTHLIKTRGQQVTLRCSPKSGHDTVSWYQQALGQGPQFIFQYYEEEERQRGNFPDRFSGHQFPNYSSELNVNALLLGDSALYLCASSWTSGTGELFFGEGSRLTVL.

Here the CDR3 DNA reads TGTGCCAGCAGTTACACAGGGGGAGACACTGAAGCTTTCTTT. Translated: CASSYTGGDTEAFF. The gene calls are TRBV6-5 and TRBJ1-1; 8 nucleotides line up with TRBD1. This CDR3 spans 14 amino acids. The germline V gene encodes CDR1 MNHEY and CDR2 SVGAGI. The ends lost 2 bases at V and 3 bases at J; junction bases unmatched: 2.

This clone has a single count. The gene calls are TRBV28 and TRBJ2-2; D unclear. The CDR3 spans 11 residues. Between the trimmed V and J ends, which lost 5 bases and 9 bases, there was a span of 7 bases. Per germline, CDR1 MDHEN and CDR2 SYDVKM. This CDR3 is CASSEKRELFF. The CDR3 DNA reads as TGTGCCAGCAGTGAGAAACGGGAGCTGTTTTTT.

This clone was seen a single time. The rearrangement joins TRBV5-6 to TRBJ1-6, with 9 bases aligning to TRBD1. Trimming at V came to 4 bases and at J to 6 bases, leaving 5 bases not matched to a gene. The germline CDR1 and CDR2 sequences are SGHDT and YYEEEE. CDR3 length: 15 amino acids. This chain's CDR3 is CASSVGTGRNSPLHF. As DNA, the CDR3 is TGTGCCAGCAGCGTGGGGACAGGGCGTAATTCACCCCTCCACTTT. Together with reference TRBV5-6 and TRBJ1-6, the CDR3 gives the full variable domain: DAGVTQSPTHLIKTRGQQVTLRCSPKSGHDTVSWYQQALGQGPQFIFQYYEEEERQRGNFPDRFSGHQFPNYSSELNVNALLLGDSALYLCASSVGTGRNSPLHFGNGTRLTVT.

This chain uses TRBV12-3 or TRBV12-4 with TRBJ2-1; D gene ambiguous. Trimming removed 8 bases at V and 0 bases at J, with 5 bases between. CDR3 length equals 12 residues. The CDR3 DNA follows: TGTGCCAGCCGGAGCTCCTACAATGAGCAGTTCTTC. It yields the protein CASRSSYNEQFF.

This clone was picked up one time. This chain links TRBV10-3 with TRBJ2-1; D possibly matches TRBD1 or TRBD2 (5 bases each). This CDR3 spans 17 amino acids. Looked up from germline, CDR1 is ENHRY and CDR2 is SYGVKD. V lost 2 bases to trimming and J lost 4 bases, with 18 bases between them. The CDR3 bases are TGTGCCATCAGTGAGCCAACTAGGAAGGGACCTTACAATGAGCAGTTCTTC. Protein product: CAISEPTRKGPYNEQFF.

As to this clone: The sample holds other DNA sequences that translate to the same CDR3. The V gene is TRBV5-4, the J gene TRBJ1-4; 7 nucleotides agree with TRBD1. Germline V CDR1 and CDR2: SGHNT, YYREEE (reference sequence). The length of the CDR3 is 14 residues. With 0 bases clipped from V and 7 bases from J, the junction kept 3 bases outside the gene matches. CDR3 DNA sequence: TGTGCCAGCAGCTTGGACAGGGGAGGTGAAAAACTGTTTTTT. Translation gives CASSLDRGGEKLFF.

V is TRBV7-9 and J is TRBJ2-5; D is possibly TRBD2 (6 bases). The germline V gene has CDR1 SEHNR and CDR2 FQNEAQ (reference sequence). This CDR3 contains 13 residues. Trimming pared 6 bases from V and 4 bases from J, leaving 12 bases between. DNA for the CDR3: TGTGCCAGCAGTACCCTAGCGCCAGAGACCCAGTACTTC. Translating it yields CASSTLAPETQYF.

The chain employs TRBV30 and TRBJ2-7; D may be TRBD2 (5 bases). CDR1 is GTSNPN and CDR2 is SVGIG in the germline V gene (reference sequence). CDR3 length equals 10 residues. Trimming stripped 1 base from V and 9 bases from J, with 7 bases between. The CDR3 reads CAWSGGWQYF. The DNA of the CDR3 is TGTGCCTGGAGTGGCGGGTGGCAGTACTTC.

This clone has a single count. Other nucleotide sequences from this sample produce the same CDR3. The chain recombines TRBV2 with TRBJ1-5; D is ambiguous. CDR1 SNHLY and CDR2 FYNNEI come from the germline V gene. Trimming removed 3 bases from V and 4 bases from J, with 4 bases in between. The CDR3 has 12 residues. The CDR3 loop is CASSDSNQPQHF. CDR3 sequence (DNA): TGTGCCAGCAGTGACAGTAATCAGCCCCAGCATTTT.

The genes are TRBV9 and TRBJ2-7; 11 bases fit TRBD1. The trim removed 0 bases at V and 2 bases at J, leaving 1 base unmatched. CDR3 size: 15 residues. Germline V gives CDR1 SGDLS, CDR2 YYNGEE. Written as DNA, the CDR3 is TGTGCCAGCAGCGTAGGGGGACAGGGGGCCTACGAGCAGTACTTC. Protein product: CASSVGGQGAYEQYF. The full variable domain, completed using reference TRBV9 and TRBJ2-7, is DSGVTQTPKHLITATGQRVTLRCSPRSGDLSVYWYQQSLDQGLQFLIQYYNGEERAKGNILERFSAQQFPDLHSELNLSSLELGDSALYFCASSVGGQGAYEQYFGPGTRLTVT.

The rearrangement joins TRBV11-2 to TRBJ2-7; 11 bases are shared with TRBD2. Germline-derived CDR1 and CDR2 are SGHAT and FQNNGV. Losses at the gene ends were 3 bases for V and 2 bases for J; bases not matched to a gene: 9. The CDR3 extends over 17 amino acids. CDR3 in amino acids: CASSLELAGGTTYEQYF. The CDR3 DNA reads as TGTGCCAGCAGCTTGGAATTAGCGGGGGGGACTACCTACGAGCAGTACTTC.

The chain joins TRBV6-5 to TRBJ2-7, with TRBD2 matching over 8 bases. The J segment lost 0 bases and the V segment lost 5 bases, leaving 3 bases of the junction unmatched. CDR1 and CDR2 (germline): MNHEY, SVGAGI. The CDR3 extends over 14 amino acids. The CDR3 loop is CASSPSGSSYEQYF. For the CDR3, the DNA is TGTGCCAGCAGTCCCAGCGGGAGCTCCTACGAGCAGTACTTC.

This chain links TRBV2 with TRBJ1-5, with D perhaps TRBD1 (5 bases). V was shortened by 0 bases and J by 1 base, with 16 bases between the two germline ends. This CDR3 contains 18 residues. Germline CDR1 SNHLY, CDR2 FYNNEI. CDR3 nucleotides: TGTGCCAGCAGTGAAGCGCTTCGACCAGAGGGGAGCAATCAGCCCCAGCATTTT. Translation: CASSEALRPEGSNQPQHF.

Written as DNA, the CDR3 is TGTGCCAGCAGCCCGGGGGGGCTCGCAGAGACCCAGTACTTC. Protein: CASSPGGLAETQYF. This sequence joins TRBV11-3 and TRBJ2-5; the match to TRBD2 covers 8 bases. J was trimmed by 4 bases and V by 5 bases; bases with no gene match: 6. Germline lookup yields CDR1 SGHNT and CDR2 YENEEA. The CDR3 consists of 14 residues.

The chain combines TRBV27 with TRBJ1-1; maybe TRBD1 (5 bases). Germline values: CDR1 MNHEY, CDR2 SMNVEV (reference sequence). Between the trimmed V and J ends, which lost 6 bases and 3 bases, there was a span of 8 bases. This CDR3 region has 12 residues. In DNA form, the CDR3 reads TGTGCCAGCAGCGGACAATACACTGAAGCTTTCTTT. Translation gives CASSGQYTEAFF.

This chain joins TRBV7-7 and TRBJ2-5; 12 positions agree with TRBD2. The V gene's germline CDR1 is SSHAT and CDR2 FNYEAQ (reference sequence). V was clipped by 6 bases and J by 2 bases; unmatched bases: 7. The length of the CDR3 is 16 residues. CDR3 coding DNA: TGTGCCAGCAGTCTCGGACTAGCGGGGCTACAAGAGACCCAGTACTTC. Its protein product is CASSLGLAGLQETQYF.

V usage is TRBV19 and J usage is TRBJ2-3; D might be TRBD2 (6 bases). CDR1 is LNHDA and CDR2 is SQIVND in the germline V gene (reference sequence). CDR3 size: 16 residues. Trimming left V 1 base short and J 2 bases short, with 13 bases between. In DNA, the CDR3 is TGTGCCAGTAGTATAGGGCGGGGAAAGTTCACAGATACGCAGTATTTT. Translating it yields CASSIGRGKFTDTQYF.

Only a few counts were recorded for this clone. The V call is TRBV5-1, the J call TRBJ1-5; D is ambiguous. The CDR3 contains 16 residues. Looked up from germline, CDR1 is SGHRS and CDR2 is YFSETQ. V was pared by 0 bases and J by 2 bases, with 12 bases between. CDR3 amino acids: CASSLGTEMGNQPQHF. CDR3 bases: TGCGCCAGCAGCTTGGGAACGGAGATGGGCAATCAGCCCCAGCATTTT. The whole variable domain, remainder taken from reference TRBV5-1 and TRBJ1-5, is KAGVTQTPRYLIKTRGQQVTLSCSPISGHRSVSWYQQTPGQGLQFLFEYFSETQRNKGNFPGRFSGRQFSNSRSEMNVSTLELGDSALYLCASSLGTEMGNQPQHFGDGTRLSIL.

The chain couples TRBV10-3 to TRBJ2-7, with 9 bases identical to TRBD2. Germline-derived CDR1 and CDR2 are ENHRY and SYGVKD. Unmatched junction bases numbered 2, after V lost 5 bases and J lost 3 bases. The CDR3 consists of 13 residues. CDR3 nucleotides: TGTGCCATCAGTCAGCGGGAGGTCTACGAGCAGTACTTC. The encoded protein is CAISQREVYEQYF.

The chain carries TRBV5-1 and TRBJ1-1; D is undetermined. The CDR3 contains 14 residues. Trimming removed 0 bases at V and 0 bases at J, with 6 bases between. Germline-derived CDR1 and CDR2 are SGHRS and YFSETQ. The CDR3 is CASSLVLMNTEAFF. CDR3 DNA sequence: TGCGCCAGCAGCTTGGTACTGATGAACACTGAAGCTTTCTTT.

The V gene is TRBV5-4, the J gene TRBJ1-2, with D hard to call. The CDR3 sequence is 12 residues long. The V and J ends lost 0 bases and 8 bases respectively, with 8 bases between them. Per the germline V gene, CDR1 is SGHNT and CDR2 is YYREEE (reference sequence). The CDR3 region is CASSLVEGGYTF. CDR3 bases: TGTGCCAGCAGCTTGGTTGAGGGCGGCTACACCTTC.

The chain joins TRBV5-6 to TRBJ1-3, with D unclear. The CDR3 runs to 16 residues. Germline-derived CDR1 and CDR2 are SGHDT and YYEEEE. Trimming left V 0 bases short and J 2 bases short, with 12 bases between. The CDR3 nucleotides are TGTGCCAGCAGCTTGGTTTTCCAGGTGCCTGGAAACACCATATATTTT. Translating it yields CASSLVFQVPGNTIYF.

V is TRBV11-2 and J is TRBJ1-6; D gene uncertain. CDR1 is SGHAT, CDR2 FQNNGV, per germline. The V end lost 5 bases, the J end lost 7 bases, and 9 bases lay between the germline ends. This CDR3 region has 13 residues. Here the CDR3 reads CASSATENSPLHF. The CDR3 nucleotides read TGTGCCAGCAGCGCCACAGAGAATTCACCCCTCCACTTT.